This is a list of T cell receptor beta chains from one sample in a study of shared clonotypes between healthy human individuals. Using immunoSEQ multiplex PCR, the repertoire was profiled, and TCRdb retains in-frame clones only, with some absent. The data hold roughly 650,000 clones, with roughly 97% observed a single time. Sequencing was performed on naive CD4+ T cells sorted from blood. The origin of the receptors is a woman younger than 45 in good health. Each CDR3 is given with its conserved first and last residue. D genes are given only for firm matches. Where a row states a size, it is once, few, many or the class of an expanded clone; other rows omit it.

-	TRBV11-2	-	TRBJ2-7	TGTGCCAGCAGCCTCAATCTCGAGCAGTACTTC	CASSLNLEQYF
-	TRBV27	-	TRBJ1-1	TGTGCCACTGCAGGGAACACTGAAGCTTTCTTT	CATAGNTEAFF
-	TRBV28	-	TRBJ1-6	TGTGCCAGCAGTTTACGGGCCCGGGGGGATAATTCACCCCTCCACTTT	CASSLRARGDNSPLHF
TRBD2	TRBV18	few	TRBJ2-7	TGTGCCAGCTTACCAGCGGGACTAGCGGGAGGGGACGAGCAGTACTTC	CASLPAGLAGGDEQYF
TRBD2	TRBV4-1	-	TRBJ2-3	TGCGCCAGCAGCCAGGGTCCTACCGGGACTACTCACACAGATACGCAGTATTTT	CASSQGPTGTTHTDTQYF
-	TRBV28	-	TRBJ2-5	TGTGCCAGCAGTTTAGGGTCAACCGAAGAGACCCAGTACTTC	CASSLGSTEETQYF
TRBD2	TRBV28	-	TRBJ2-3	TGTGCCAGCAGTTCCGGGACTAGCGCGACAGATACGCAGTATTTT	CASSSGTSATDTQYF
-	TRBV5-5	once	TRBJ1-1	TGTGCCAGCAGCTTGAGACTGCTAATGAACACTGAAGCTTTCTTT	CASSLRLLMNTEAFF
TRBD1	TRBV28	-	TRBJ2-3	TGTGCCAGGGGTAGGAAGGGGGCCGAAGGAGATACGCAGTATTTT	CARGRKGAEGDTQYF
TRBD1	TRBV5-1	-	TRBJ1-1	TGCGCCACCTCACAGGGGGCAGGCACTGAAGCTTTCTTT	CATSQGAGTEAFF
TRBD2	TRBV7-2	-	TRBJ2-1	TGTGCCAGCAGCTTACGACTAGCGGCGAATTACAATGAGCAGTTCTTC	CASSLRLAANYNEQFF
-	TRBV12-2	-	TRBJ2-7	TGTGCAAGTCGCTTAGGGTTGGTCTTGAGGTCCCCCTACGAGCAGTACTTC	CASRLGLVLRSPYEQYF
-	TRBV5-1	-	TRBJ2-2	TGCGCCAGTAAGCCAGGGACCGCTCAAACGAACACCGGGGAGCTGTTTTTT	CASKPGTAQTNTGELFF
TRBD2	TRBV10-1	-	TRBJ2-1	TGCGCCAGCAGTCTCGCTAGCGGGAGCTCCTACAATGAGCAGTTCTTC	CASSLASGSSYNEQFF
-	TRBV7-2	-	TRBJ2-4	TGTGCCAGCAGCCTCCAGGGGAAAAACATTCAGTACTTC	CASSLQGKNIQYF
TRBD1	TRBV28	-	TRBJ1-2	TGTGCCAGCAGTTTACCCAGGGGTCAGGGGGTCTATGGCTACACCTTC	CASSLPRGQGVYGYTF
-	TRBV11-2	-	TRBJ1-1	TGTGCCAGCAGCCGGAGCTCGCGGGACGGCCTGAACACTGAAGCTTTCTTT	CASSRSSRDGLNTEAFF
TRBD1	TRBV27	-	TRBJ2-1	TGTGCCAGCAGTTTATCGCGTACCGGGACAGAACGCTACAATGAGCAGTTCTTC	CASSLSRTGTERYNEQFF